The table lists the clone carrying this T cell receptor (beta chain) with many counts. Its antigen is currently unknown. These data belong to a study of blood T cells in healthy people across ages. Regarding the study as a whole: Per-million-T-cell TCR beta diversity fell roughly linearly with age. Long-lived donors had more naive CD4+ cells and higher diversity than aged donors.

Alongside a J-beta primer mix, a sample-barcoded 5' primer served in a second PCR lasting roughly 7 to 12 cycles. TCRdb redid the calling of the 5' RACE reads with MiXCR, one entry per CDR3 protein. Of approximately 1,000,000 distinct CDR3 sequences in the sample, around 43% were seen once. This CDR3 contains 13 residues. The V end lost 0 bases, the J end lost 6 bases, and 9 bases lay between the germline ends. CDR1 and CDR2 (germline): LGHNA, YNFKEQ. Roughly 10 milliliters of peripheral blood were drawn from each donor. RNA extraction gave at least 5.5 micrograms of total RNA per sample. This receptor was identified in a woman aged 60-70 years in good health. Specimen: blood. J is TRBJ2-7 and V is TRBV4-2; possible D gene TRBD2, 5 bases. CDR3 in DNA: TGTGCCAGCAGCCAAGAGTTGGACTCCGAGCAGTACTTC. This gives the protein CASSQELDSEQYF.